Listed below are T cell receptor beta chains from one sample, sequenced in a study of T-cell reconstitution after alpha-beta-depleted transplantation in children. TCRdb itself ran the PCR reads through MiXCR, one entry per CDR3 protein. The sample has approximately 270,000 distinct CDR3 sequences; 9.9% are singletons. The sample was PBMCs from the stem cell graft donor, taken from the stem cell graft. These receptor sequences come from a human donor who donated a stem cell graft to a child with SCID. Each CDR3 is given with its conserved first and last residue. D genes are given only for firm matches. Rows may omit the clone size; those that give it use once, few, many or a size class.

V: TRBV11-2; D: TRBD1; size: few; J: TRBJ1-2; DNA: TGTGCCAGCAGCGCTCCGGGACAGGAGAGGTTCTATGGCTACACCTTC; CDR3: CASSAPGQERFYGYTF
V: TRBV12-3/TRBV12-4; D: TRBD1; size: -; J: TRBJ2-3; DNA: TGTGCCAGCAGTTTAGCCGCGGCCCTCGTACCAGGGGGCGGCACAGATACGCAGTATTTT; CDR3: CASSLAAALVPGGGTDTQYF
V: TRBV11-2; D: TRBD1; size: -; J: TRBJ2-5; DNA: TGTGCCAGCAGCCACCTCGCCAGGGGGCAAGAGACCCAGTACTTC; CDR3: CASSHLARGQETQYF
V: TRBV5-1; D: -; size: -; J: TRBJ2-3; DNA: TGCGCCAGCAGGGAGAGCGGTGATACGCAGTATTTT; CDR3: CASRESGDTQYF
V: TRBV7-7; D: TRBD1; size: -; J: TRBJ2-1; DNA: TGTGCTAGCAGCGTAGACAGGGTGAATGAGCAGTTCTTC; CDR3: CASSVDRVNEQFF
V: TRBV12-3/TRBV12-4; D: -; size: many; J: TRBJ1-5; DNA: TGTGCCAGCAGTTTAAGGGGTTATAGCAATCAGCCCCAGCATTTT; CDR3: CASSLRGYSNQPQHF
V: TRBV12-3/TRBV12-4; D: -; size: -; J: TRBJ2-7; DNA: TGTGCCAGCAGTTTAGCGGGTCTGGGTTCGTCCGGCGAGCAGTACTTC; CDR3: CASSLAGLGSSGEQYF
V: TRBV12-3/TRBV12-4; D: -; size: -; J: TRBJ1-6; DNA: TGTGCCAGCAGTTTGGATCCCCATAATTCACCCCTCCACTTT; CDR3: CASSLDPHNSPLHF
V: TRBV12-3/TRBV12-4; D: -; size: -; J: TRBJ2-2; DNA: TGTGCCAGCAGTTTAACCGAGCGGCTGTTTTTT; CDR3: CASSLTERLFF
V: TRBV5-5; D: -; size: few; J: TRBJ2-7; DNA: TGTGCCAGCAGCTTGACCCTTAGCTACGAGCAGTACTTC; CDR3: CASSLTLSYEQYF
V: TRBV7-8; D: TRBD1; size: few; J: TRBJ1-2; DNA: TGTGCCAGCAGCTTACTGGAGACAGGGGAAGGAGGAAACTATGGCTACACCTTC; CDR3: CASSLLETGEGGNYGYTF
V: TRBV5-1; D: TRBD1; size: -; J: TRBJ1-2; DNA: TGCGCCAGCAGCTTGGGGGGACAGGGGAAAAACTATGGCTACACCTTC; CDR3: CASSLGGQGKNYGYTF
V: TRBV5-1; D: -; size: few; J: TRBJ2-2; DNA: TGCGCCAGCAGCTTGGGCCCCCTCAAAATCGACAGAGGAAACACCGGGGAGCTGTTTTTT; CDR3: CASSLGPLKIDRGNTGELFF
V: TRBV20-1; D: -; size: few; J: TRBJ1-3; DNA: TGCAGTGCCAGCGGCGGGGGCTCTGGAAACACCATATATTTT; CDR3: CSASGGGSGNTIYF
V: TRBV11-1; D: -; size: -; J: TRBJ2-2; DNA: TGTGCCAGCAGCCCGCCCACAACAGAGTTCGCGAACACCGGGGAGCTGTTTTTT; CDR3: CASSPPTTEFANTGELFF
V: TRBV12-3/TRBV12-4; D: -; size: few; J: TRBJ2-7; DNA: TGTGCCAGCAGTCCCGGGGCCCACACCGGCTCCTACGAGCAGTACTTC; CDR3: CASSPGAHTGSYEQYF
V: TRBV5-1; D: TRBD1; size: -; J: TRBJ2-7; DNA: TGCGCCAGCAGCCCGGGGACAGTGGGTCGCTACGAGCAGTACTTC; CDR3: CASSPGTVGRYEQYF
V: TRBV6-1; D: -; size: -; J: TRBJ1-1; DNA: TGTGCCAGCAGTACCCCGGGATACAATGAAGCTTTCTTT; CDR3: CASSTPGYNEAFF
V: TRBV29-1; D: TRBD1; size: many; J: TRBJ2-7; DNA: TGCAGCGTGGGACAGTTTAGCTCCTACGAGCAGTACTTC; CDR3: CSVGQFSSYEQYF
V: TRBV4-2; D: -; size: many; J: TRBJ1-3; DNA: TGTGCCAGCAGCCAAGATTTATCGAACTCTGGAAACACCATATATTTT; CDR3: CASSQDLSNSGNTIYF
V: TRBV5-1; D: -; size: few; J: TRBJ2-1; DNA: TGCGCCAGCAGCCTGACAGAAAGGAATGAGCAGTTCTTC; CDR3: CASSLTERNEQFF
V: TRBV25-1; D: TRBD2; size: few; J: TRBJ2-3; DNA: TGTGCCAGCAGTGGGTCTAGCGGGGGGACAGATACGCAGTATTTT; CDR3: CASSGSSGGTDTQYF
V: TRBV10-3; D: -; size: many; J: TRBJ2-7; DNA: TGTGCCATCAGTGAGGGGGCTAGCGCTCGGGAGCAGTACTTC; CDR3: CAISEGASAREQYF
V: TRBV5-1; D: TRBD1; size: once; J: TRBJ2-1; DNA: TGCGCCAGCGGGGGTGGGGACAGGGCATTCATTGAGCAGTTCTTC; CDR3: CASGGGDRAFIEQFF
V: TRBV5-1; D: TRBD2; size: -; J: TRBJ2-1; DNA: TGCGCCAGCAGCGGGCGGTCTAGCGGGTCGCCTGAGCAGTTCTTC; CDR3: CASSGRSSGSPEQFF
V: TRBV14; D: -; size: few; J: TRBJ2-3; DNA: TGTGCCAGCAGCCAACTGACTTCTTCCACAGATACGCAGTATTTT; CDR3: CASSQLTSSTDTQYF
V: TRBV7-9; D: TRBD2; size: -; J: TRBJ2-7; DNA: TGTGCCAGCAGCTCTGGGACTAGCTCCTACGAGCAGTACTTC; CDR3: CASSSGTSSYEQYF
V: TRBV7-3; D: -; size: many; J: TRBJ2-1; DNA: TGTGCCAGCAGCTTTCGTCAGGGGAATGAGCAGTTCTTC; CDR3: CASSFRQGNEQFF
V: TRBV3-1; D: -; size: few; J: TRBJ2-1; DNA: TGTGCCAGCAGCCACCTAGGGGGGGGGAACGACAATGAGCAGTTCTTC; CDR3: CASSHLGGGNDNEQFF
V: TRBV7-9; D: -; size: -; J: TRBJ2-7; DNA: TGTGCCAGCAGCGTAGGGCAGGGTATGGGCGAGCAGTACTTC; CDR3: CASSVGQGMGEQYF
V: TRBV5-1; D: -; size: -; J: TRBJ2-7; DNA: TGCGCCAGCAACCTAGGGGGGGCGACCTACGAGCAGTACTTC; CDR3: CASNLGGATYEQYF
V: TRBV12-3/TRBV12-4; D: -; size: many; J: TRBJ2-1; DNA: TGCGCCAGCAGCTTTCGGGGTGATGAGCAGTTCTTC; CDR3: CASSFRGDEQFF
V: TRBV20-1; D: -; size: few; J: TRBJ2-1; DNA: TGCAGTGCTAGTTACAGCGGAGGCCTTAATGAGCAGTTCTTC; CDR3: CSASYSGGLNEQFF
V: TRBV7-2; D: -; size: few; J: TRBJ2-1; DNA: TGTGCCAGCAGCTTAGCGGCGATCAATGAGCAGTTCTTC; CDR3: CASSLAAINEQFF
V: TRBV11-1; D: -; size: few; J: TRBJ1-4; DNA: TGTGCCAGCAGCTTATCTTCGGGGGCTCTGGGTACCACCCTTAATGAAAAACTGTTTTTT; CDR3: CASSLSSGALGTTLNEKLFF
V: TRBV12-3/TRBV12-4; D: -; size: -; J: TRBJ2-2; DNA: TGTGCCAGCAGTTTTGGGACCCGAAAGATCGGGGAGCTGTTTTTT; CDR3: CASSFGTRKIGELFF
V: TRBV18; D: -; size: -; J: TRBJ1-2; DNA: TGTGCCAGCTCCCTCCCAGGGCTTGGCTACACCTTC; CDR3: CASSLPGLGYTF